The source of this TCR beta chain is a study of blood T cell repertoires in COVID-19. For the study at large: The United States, Italy and Spain supplied acute and convalescent COVID-19 samples. Sample material is recorded as cDNA or gDNA derived from T cells, B-cell-depleted T cells, or PBMCs.

V lost 5 bases, J lost 0 bases, and 7 bases stayed unmatched. CDR3 length equals 16 residues. Per germline, CDR1 KGHSH and CDR2 LQKENI. Methods used by the authors: Amplification of reference gene primers was used by the study to estimate nucleated cell counts. Produced via immunoSEQ multiplex PCR; TCRdb's table is partial and in-frame only. V and J calls and clone size are as listed in that table; D and trimming were resolved from the DNA. The sample has 190,000 or so clones, 86% seen once. This clonotype originated in a woman between 25 and 40 years old with active or convalescent COVID-19. The source material was peripheral blood. This rearrangement joins TRBV18 to TRBJ1-5; 7 nucleotides agree with TRBD1. The CDR3 coding sequence is TGTGCCAGCTCATTTTTCGGACAGGATAGCAATCAGCCCCAGCATTTT. Its protein product is CASSFFGQDSNQPQHF.